This TCR beta chain came from a study of blood T cells in healthy people across ages. Using a J-beta primer mix together with a sample-barcoded 5' primer, a second PCR was run for roughly 7 to 11 cycles. TCRdb re-derived calls from the 5' RACE reads in MiXCR, one entry per CDR3 protein. Seen here are around 780,000 distinct CDR3 sequences, roughly 24% observed once, and the top ten hold about 3%. Germline V gives CDR1 ENHRY, CDR2 SYGVKD. V lost 5 bases and J lost 5; bases outside the gene matches: 6. The CDR3 spans 14 residues. These data were likewise used in another study, on T cells of mothers and their children. That work adds: Donors were three healthy Caucasian mothers and their six children. The authors added sample barcodes and 2-4 random nucleotides using the M1S primer of the second PCR.

The TCR was taken from a boy younger than 18 in good health. This chain links TRBV10-3 with TRBJ1-1; 9 bases line up with TRBD1. Material for sequencing was blood. Written as DNA, the CDR3 is TGTGCCATCAGTCGAACAGGACAGGGGACTGAAGCTTTCTTT. Amino acids: CAISRTGQGTEAFF.